This TCR beta chain is drawn from a study of blood T cell repertoires in COVID-19. About the study: Acute and convalescent COVID-19 specimens originated in the United States, Italy and Spain. Nucleic acid was either cDNA or gDNA, and it came from T cells, B-cell-depleted T cells, or PBMCs.

This clone was found once. A junction end diverges from the germline sequence, so it may reflect a read error. The data were produced by immunoSEQ multiplex PCR, yet TCRdb's version contains in-frame clones alone and is incomplete. The sample has roughly 50,000 clones, roughly 84% seen once. Germline CDR1 and CDR2: SGHVS and FNYEAQ. The CDR3 extends over 11 amino acids. The source is a woman aged 80 or older with acute or convalescent COVID-19. This rearrangement joins TRBV7-6 to TRBJ2-7, with TRBD1 identical over 7 bases. The sample comprised peripheral blood. The CDR3 nucleotides read TGTGCCAGCAGCCCAGGACAGGCGGCTAACTTC. The encoded protein is CASSPGQAANF.